This is a list of T cell receptor beta chains from one sample in a study of graft-versus-host responses after intestinal transplantation. Produced via immunoSEQ multiplex PCR; TCRdb's table is partial and in-frame only. The table lists 75,000 to 100,000 clones, about nine tenths of them singletons. Their target antigens are unknown. The sample was unstimulated CD4+ T cells sorted from spleen or lymph node cells, taken before transplant. The receptors stem from a human donor who was the organ donor for an intestinal transplant. CDR3s include the opening cysteine and the closing phenylalanine or tryptophan. The order of the fields is V gene, J gene, clone size, CDR3 length, D gene, CDR3 DNA, CDR3 protein. A D gene is named only where the DNA matches it firmly. A clone size is listed for some rows: how often the clone was seen (once, few, many), or a class if it is expanded.

TRBV28,TRBJ1-2,NA,12,NA,TGTGCCAGCACTACGGGTTCTTATGGCTACACCTTC,CASTTGSYGYTF
TRBV29-1,TRBJ2-5,NA,12,NA,TGCAGCGTTGATAGGGGGCAAGAGACCCAGTACTTC,CSVDRGQETQYF
TRBV5-1,TRBJ2-2,NA,17,TRBD2,TGCGCCAGCAGCTTCCTTAGCGGGGGGACGAACACCGGGGAGCTGTTTTTT,CASSFLSGGTNTGELFF
TRBV7-2,TRBJ1-1,NA,15,TRBD1,TGTGCCAGCAGCTTACAGTCAGGGGGCTTTACTGAAGCTTTCTTT,CASSLQSGGFTEAFF
TRBV4-1,TRBJ1-2,NA,14,TRBD1,TGCGCCAGCAGCCAGGCCGGGACAGACTATGGCTACACCTTC,CASSQAGTDYGYTF
TRBV19,TRBJ1-6,NA,14,TRBD1,TGTGCCAGTAGTATGAGACAGGGTGGTTCACCCCTCCACTTT,CASSMRQGGSPLHF
TRBV23-1,TRBJ2-3,NA,14,NA,TGCGCCAGCAGTCCGTGCGAGAACACAGATACGCAGTATTTT,CASSPCENTDTQYF
TRBV2,TRBJ1-2,NA,14,NA,TGTGCCAGCAGTGAAAGGCGGGGGGGCTATGGCTACACCTTC,CASSERRGGYGYTF
TRBV2,TRBJ1-1,NA,12,TRBD1,TGTGCCAGCAACCCGACAGGGGGACCAAAATTCTTT,CASNPTGGPKFF
TRBV4-2,TRBJ1-2,NA,13,NA,TGTGCCAGCAGCCAAGTGACAAGCTATGGCTACACCTTC,CASSQVTSYGYTF
TRBV6-5,TRBJ1-1,NA,15,NA,TGTGCCAGCAGTTACCACCCTCAGTTGAACACTGAAGCTTTCTTT,CASSYHPQLNTEAFF
TRBV7-3,TRBJ1-6,once,15,NA,TGTGCCAGCAGCCTCTCGGGACTCTATAATTCCCCCCTCCACTTT,CASSLSGLYNSPLHF
TRBV5-6,TRBJ2-1,NA,15,TRBD1,TGTGCCAGCAGGGGGACAGGGATCCTTGGGAATGAGCAGTTCTTC,CASRGTGILGNEQFF
TRBV27,TRBJ2-7,once,13,TRBD1,TGTGCCAGCAACCCGGGACAGGGGGCCGAGCAGTACTTC,CASNPGQGAEQYF
TRBV19,TRBJ1-6,NA,15,TRBD1,TGTGCCAGTAGTATCAGGGGGGACAGTAATTCACCCCTCCACTTT,CASSIRGDSNSPLHF
TRBV28,TRBJ2-2,NA,15,NA,TGTGCCAGCAGTTTACGGACTTTAAGCACCGGGGAGCTGTTTTTT,CASSLRTLSTGELFF
TRBV11-2,TRBJ2-7,NA,16,TRBD1,TGTGCCACCCTCCCCGGTCGAGGACAGGGTCCCTACGAGCAGTACTTC,CATLPGRGQGPYEQYF
TRBV18,TRBJ1-1,NA,15,TRBD1,TGTGCCAGCTCACAGGGACAGGGGTTGAACACTGAAGCTTTCTTT,CASSQGQGLNTEAFF
TRBV28,TRBJ2-7,NA,14,NA,TGTGCCAGCAGTTTGGGGGGGGCCTCCTACGAGCAGTACTTC,CASSLGGASYEQYF
TRBV9,TRBJ2-4,NA,18,TRBD2,TGTGCCAGCAGCGTAGCCCCCAACTCGGGAGCGGGGGGTAACATTCAGTACTTC,CASSVAPNSGAGGNIQYF
TRBV19,TRBJ2-5,NA,15,NA,TGTGCCAGTAAACTCAACGCGGGGGCGCGGGAGACCCAGTACTTC,CASKLNAGARETQYF
TRBV2,TRBJ1-1,NA,13,NA,TGTGCCAGCAGTGCCGGGGAGAACACTGAAGCTTTCTTT,CASSAGENTEAFF
TRBV18,TRBJ1-1,NA,13,NA,TGTGCCAGCTCACCAGGGCAGAACACTGAAGCTTTCTTT,CASSPGQNTEAFF
TRBV15,TRBJ2-5,NA,16,TRBD1,TGTGCCACCAGCAGAGGTGGGACAGGGCTTTCAGAGACCCAGTACTTC,CATSRGGTGLSETQYF
TRBV9,TRBJ1-5,once,15,NA,TGTGCCAGCAGCGTAGGCGAACAGGTCAATCAGCCCCAGCATTTT,CASSVGEQVNQPQHF
TRBV18,TRBJ2-1,NA,12,NA,TGTGCCAGCTCACAAGCGGTCGGGGAGCAGTTCTTC,CASSQAVGEQFF
TRBV4-3,TRBJ2-5,NA,14,TRBD2,TGCGCCAGCAGCCAAGCGGGGGGGGTGGAGACCCAGTACTTC,CASSQAGGVETQYF
TRBV7-9,TRBJ1-4,few,14,NA,TGTGCCAGCAGTTCTCAGGCTTCGGTTGAAAAACTGTTTTTT,CASSSQASVEKLFF
TRBV18,TRBJ2-7,NA,16,NA,TGTGCCAGCTCACGCGATTTTGGGGGGACCTCCTACGAGCAGTACTTC,CASSRDFGGTSYEQYF
TRBV19,TRBJ2-7,NA,18,TRBD1,TGTGCCAGTAGTCCCCGGGTAACTCGGGACAGGAGCTCCTACGAGCAGTACTTC,CASSPRVTRDRSSYEQYF
TRBV10-3,TRBJ2-3,NA,16,TRBD2,TGTGCCATCAGTGAGGGGGTAGCGGGGGGGGGCCATACGCAGTATTTT,CAISEGVAGGGHTQYF
TRBV19,TRBJ1-5,NA,15,NA,TGTGCCAGTAGCCCTCCGGGAAGTGGCAATCAGCCCCAGCATTTT,CASSPPGSGNQPQHF
TRBV11-1,TRBJ2-1,NA,14,TRBD1,TGTGCCAGCAGCTTAAGGGACAGGGCTAATGAGCAGTTCTTC,CASSLRDRANEQFF
TRBV7-2,TRBJ1-1,NA,13,NA,TGTGCCAGCAGCTGGACAGTGAACACTGAAGCTTTCTTT,CASSWTVNTEAFF
TRBV5-6,TRBJ1-1,NA,17,NA,TGTGCCAGCAGCTTGGGGAAGGGGATCAGACGGGACACTGAAGCTTTCTTT,CASSLGKGIRRDTEAFF
TRBV7-2,TRBJ1-5,NA,14,TRBD1,TGTGCCAGCAGCCCGACAGGGGGCCATCAGCCCCAGCATTTT,CASSPTGGHQPQHF
TRBV9,TRBJ1-2,NA,13,NA,TGTGCCAGCAGCCTCACTAGCGGCTATGGCTACACCTTC,CASSLTSGYGYTF
TRBV18,TRBJ1-1,NA,14,NA,TGTGCCAGCTCCCCACTCAATCCGAACACTGAAGCTTTCTTT,CASSPLNPNTEAFF
TRBV6-6,TRBJ1-3,NA,13,NA,TGTGCCACCACGGGGGGAGTCAGGGACACCATATATTTT,CATTGGVRDTIYF
TRBV7-3,TRBJ2-5,NA,15,TRBD1,TGTGCCAGCAGCCCTACAGGGGTAAATACGGAGACCCAGTACTTC,CASSPTGVNTETQYF
TRBV27,TRBJ1-1,NA,14,NA,TGTGCCAGCAGTGCGGGGACCACGGTCGCTGAAGCTTTCTTT,CASSAGTTVAEAFF
TRBV5-6,TRBJ2-3,NA,16,NA,TGTGCCAGCAGCCGAAGACAGGGACTTGACACAGATACGCAGTATTTT,CASSRRQGLDTDTQYF
TRBV10-3,TRBJ2-2,once,19,NA,TGTGCCATCAGTGAAGACCCCTGGGGCACGATGTTGAACACCGGGGAGCTGTTTTTT,CAISEDPWGTMLNTGELFF
TRBV28,TRBJ1-1,NA,13,NA,TGTGCCAGCAGTCTTACAGATTACACTGAAGCTTTCTTT,CASSLTDYTEAFF
TRBV2,TRBJ1-3,NA,14,NA,TGTGCCAGCAGGCTTGAGGGTTGGCTAAACACCATATATTTT,CASRLEGWLNTIYF
TRBV7-2,TRBJ1-4,NA,14,NA,TGTGCCAGCAGCTTATTCGGAGGGGTCGAAAAACTGTTTTTT,CASSLFGGVEKLFF
TRBV5-1,TRBJ1-1,few,15,NA,TGCGCCAGCAGCTCGGGAACAGGGCCTATCACTGAAGCTTTCTTT,CASSSGTGPITEAFF
TRBV18,TRBJ1-5,NA,15,NA,TGTGCCAGCTCACCCATTAACAGGGGCAATCAGCCCCAGCATTTT,CASSPINRGNQPQHF
TRBV29-1,TRBJ2-5,once,14,NA,TGCAGCGTTGCCCAGGGAAAGAACCAAGAGACCCAGTACTTC,CSVAQGKNQETQYF
TRBV27,TRBJ2-3,NA,23,TRBD2,TGTGCCGGCAGTTTATCGAGGAGTAGAGGGATACTAGCGGGGGGGCGTGGCACAGATACGCAGTATTTT,CAGSLSRSRGILAGGRGTDTQYF
TRBV11-2,TRBJ2-5,NA,13,NA,TGTGCCAGCAGCGGGGGCCGGCAAGAGACCCAGTACTTC,CASSGGRQETQYF
TRBV19,TRBJ2-7,NA,15,TRBD1,TGTGCCAGTAGTATGTCTTCGACAGGGGAACGCGAGCAGTACTTC,CASSMSSTGEREQYF
TRBV5-5,TRBJ1-5,once,15,TRBD1,TGTGCCAGCAGCGCAGAGACAGGGCACAATCAGCCCCAGCATTTT,CASSAETGHNQPQHF